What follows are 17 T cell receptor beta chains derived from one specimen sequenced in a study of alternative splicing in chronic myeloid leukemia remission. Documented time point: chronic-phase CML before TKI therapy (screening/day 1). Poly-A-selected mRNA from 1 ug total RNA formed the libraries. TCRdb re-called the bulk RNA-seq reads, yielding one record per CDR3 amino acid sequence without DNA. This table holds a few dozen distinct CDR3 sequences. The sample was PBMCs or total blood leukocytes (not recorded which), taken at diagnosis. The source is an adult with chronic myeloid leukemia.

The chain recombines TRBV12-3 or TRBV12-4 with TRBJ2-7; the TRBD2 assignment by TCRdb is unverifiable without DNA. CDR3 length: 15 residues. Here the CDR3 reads CASSLARGSVYEQYF.

The CDR3 protein is CARSQISGPYEQYF. This chain links TRBV5-6 with TRBJ2-7; without DNA, the TCRdb call of TRBD2 cannot be checked. Germline V gene sequence: CDR1 SGHDT, CDR2 YYEEEE. The CDR3 is 14 amino acids.

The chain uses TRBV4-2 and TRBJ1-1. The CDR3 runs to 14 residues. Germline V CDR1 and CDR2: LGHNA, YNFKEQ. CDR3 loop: CASSQPLQDTEAFF.

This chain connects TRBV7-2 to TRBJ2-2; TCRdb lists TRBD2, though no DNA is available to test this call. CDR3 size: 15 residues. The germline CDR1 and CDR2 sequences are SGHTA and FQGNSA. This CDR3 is CASSSPPGRTGELFF.

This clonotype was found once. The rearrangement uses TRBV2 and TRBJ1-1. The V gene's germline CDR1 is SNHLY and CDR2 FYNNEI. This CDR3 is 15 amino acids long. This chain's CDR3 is CASSEGGTENTEAFF.

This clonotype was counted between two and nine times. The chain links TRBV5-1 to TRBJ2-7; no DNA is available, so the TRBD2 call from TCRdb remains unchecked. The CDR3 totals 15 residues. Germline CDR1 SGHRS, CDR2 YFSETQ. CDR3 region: CASSLGPGTTYEQYF.

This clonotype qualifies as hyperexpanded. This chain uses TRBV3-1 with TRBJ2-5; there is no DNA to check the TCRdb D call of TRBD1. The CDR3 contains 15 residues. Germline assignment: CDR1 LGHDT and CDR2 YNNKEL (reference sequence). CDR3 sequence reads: CASSPVDRGEETQYF.

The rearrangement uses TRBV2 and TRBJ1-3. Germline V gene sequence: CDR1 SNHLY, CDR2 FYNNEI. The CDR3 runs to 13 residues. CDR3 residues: CASSAYPGNTIYF.

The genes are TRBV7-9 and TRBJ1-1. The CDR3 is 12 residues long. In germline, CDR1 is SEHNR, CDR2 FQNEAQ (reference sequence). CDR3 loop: CASSQDYTEAFF.

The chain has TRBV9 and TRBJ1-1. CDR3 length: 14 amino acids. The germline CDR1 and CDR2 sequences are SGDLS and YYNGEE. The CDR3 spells CASSEGQADTEAFF.

Here the CDR3 reads CASSRLAGENEQFF. The chain links TRBV28 to TRBJ2-1; the D call of TRBD2 rests on TCRdb alone, since no DNA is present to check it. From germline, CDR1 is MDHEN and CDR2 SYDVKM. This CDR3 contains 14 residues.

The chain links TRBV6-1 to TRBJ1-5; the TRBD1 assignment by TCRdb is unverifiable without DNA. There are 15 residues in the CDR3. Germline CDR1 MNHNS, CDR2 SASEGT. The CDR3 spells CASTSDRGANQPQHF.

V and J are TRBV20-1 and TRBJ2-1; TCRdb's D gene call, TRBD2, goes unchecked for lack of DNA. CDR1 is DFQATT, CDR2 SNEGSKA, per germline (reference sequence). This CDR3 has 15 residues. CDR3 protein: CSAREVESSYNEQFF.

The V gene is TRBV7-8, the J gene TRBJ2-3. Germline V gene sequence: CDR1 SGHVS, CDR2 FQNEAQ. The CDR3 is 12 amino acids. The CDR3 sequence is CASSTLSNTQYF.

The chain's CDR3 is CASSWSYNEQFF. The V gene is TRBV12-3 or TRBV12-4, the J gene TRBJ2-1. This CDR3 region has 12 residues.

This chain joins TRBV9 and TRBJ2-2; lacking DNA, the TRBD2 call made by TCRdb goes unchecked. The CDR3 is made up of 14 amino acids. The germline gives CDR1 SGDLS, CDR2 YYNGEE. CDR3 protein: CASSVAGDTGELFF.

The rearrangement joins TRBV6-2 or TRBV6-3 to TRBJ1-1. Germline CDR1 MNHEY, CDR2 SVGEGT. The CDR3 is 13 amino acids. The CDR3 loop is CASSYSEEGEAFF.